The clone carrying this T cell receptor beta chain was seen many times. The antigen remains undetermined. Findings and limits, study-wide: Tumor-infiltrating Treg TCR alpha and beta sequences overlapped most with tumor naive CD4+ T cells, then blood naive.

TCRdb independently ran MiXCR on the 5' RACE reads; one entry per CDR3 protein. Among some 30,000 distinct CDR3 sequences listed, approximately 27% were seen once. This CDR3 spans 14 amino acids. Trimming stripped 1 base from V and 4 bases from J, with 7 bases between. Germline loops: CDR1 SGHTA, CDR2 FQGNSA. The specimen sequenced was naive CD4+ T cells sorted from a lymph node. Subset of the sample: naive CD4+ T cells, CD4+CD45RA+CD25-. This chain joins TRBV7-2 and TRBJ2-2; D not certain. This receptor was taken from a female donor with breast cancer. The CDR3 is CASSLVTGTGELFF. The CDR3 bases are TGTGCCAGCAGCTTAGTGACGGGCACCGGGGAGCTGTTTTTT.